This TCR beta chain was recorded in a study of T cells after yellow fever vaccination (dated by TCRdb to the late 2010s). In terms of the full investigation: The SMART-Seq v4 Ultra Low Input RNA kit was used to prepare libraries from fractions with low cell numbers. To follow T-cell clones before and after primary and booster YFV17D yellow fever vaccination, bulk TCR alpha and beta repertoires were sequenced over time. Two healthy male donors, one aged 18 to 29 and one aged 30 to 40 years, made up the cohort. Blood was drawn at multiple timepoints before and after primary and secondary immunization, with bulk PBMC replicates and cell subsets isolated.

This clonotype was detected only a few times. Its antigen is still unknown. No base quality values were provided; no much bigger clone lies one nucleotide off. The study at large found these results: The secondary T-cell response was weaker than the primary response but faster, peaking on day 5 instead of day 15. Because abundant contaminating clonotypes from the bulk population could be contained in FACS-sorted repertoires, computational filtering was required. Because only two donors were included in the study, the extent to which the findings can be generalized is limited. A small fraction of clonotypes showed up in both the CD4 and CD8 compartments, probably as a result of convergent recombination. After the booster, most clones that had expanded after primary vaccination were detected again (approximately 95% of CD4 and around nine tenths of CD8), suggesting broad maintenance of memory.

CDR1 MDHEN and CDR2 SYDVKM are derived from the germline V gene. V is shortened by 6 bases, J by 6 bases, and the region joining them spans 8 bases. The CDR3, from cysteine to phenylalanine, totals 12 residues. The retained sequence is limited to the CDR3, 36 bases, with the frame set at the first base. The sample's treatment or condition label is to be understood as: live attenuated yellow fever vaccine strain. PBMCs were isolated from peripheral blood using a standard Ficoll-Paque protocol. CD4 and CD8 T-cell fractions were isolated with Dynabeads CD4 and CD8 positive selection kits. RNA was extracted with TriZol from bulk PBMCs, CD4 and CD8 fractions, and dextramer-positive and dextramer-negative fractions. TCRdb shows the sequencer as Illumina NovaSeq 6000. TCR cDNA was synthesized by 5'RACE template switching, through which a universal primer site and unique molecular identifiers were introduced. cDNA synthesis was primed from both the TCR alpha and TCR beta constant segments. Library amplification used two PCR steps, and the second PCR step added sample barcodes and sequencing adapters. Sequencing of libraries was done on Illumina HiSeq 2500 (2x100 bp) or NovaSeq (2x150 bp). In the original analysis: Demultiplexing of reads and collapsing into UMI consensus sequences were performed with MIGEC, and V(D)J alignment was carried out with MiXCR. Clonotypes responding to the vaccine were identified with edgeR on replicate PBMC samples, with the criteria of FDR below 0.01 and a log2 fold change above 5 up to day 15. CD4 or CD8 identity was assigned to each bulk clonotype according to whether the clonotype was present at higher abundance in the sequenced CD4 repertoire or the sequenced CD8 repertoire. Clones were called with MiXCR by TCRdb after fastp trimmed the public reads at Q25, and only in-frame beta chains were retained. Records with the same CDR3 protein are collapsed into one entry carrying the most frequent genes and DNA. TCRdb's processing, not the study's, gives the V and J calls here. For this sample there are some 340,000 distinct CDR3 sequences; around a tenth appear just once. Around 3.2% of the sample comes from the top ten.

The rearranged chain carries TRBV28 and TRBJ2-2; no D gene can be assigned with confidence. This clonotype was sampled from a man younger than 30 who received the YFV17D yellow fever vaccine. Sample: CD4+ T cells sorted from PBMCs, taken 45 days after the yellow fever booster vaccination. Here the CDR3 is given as CASRMAAGELFF. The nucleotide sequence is TGTGCCAGCAGGATGGCGGCCGGGGAGCTGTTTTTT.